One sample yielded the 23 T cell receptor beta chains listed below, sequenced in a study of T-cell reconstitution after alpha-beta-depleted transplantation in children. This sample's TCRbeta library carried unique molecular identifier barcodes. Using its own MiXCR run on the PCR reads, TCRdb lists one record per CDR3 protein. The sample consists of some 220,000 distinct CDR3 sequences, roughly a tenth of them appearing once. Source: PBMCs, taken before TCRalphabeta/CD19-depleted stem cell transplant. These TCRs come from a child younger than two with acute myeloid leukemia, due to receive a stem cell transplant.

The chain carries TRBV11-2 and TRBJ2-1; the D gene is possibly TRBD1 (5 bases). Germline CDR1 SGHAT, CDR2 FQNNGV. The CDR3 sequence is 16 residues long. V lost 3 bases and J 0 bases, leaving 12 bases between the germline ends. For the CDR3, the DNA is TGTGCCAGCAGCTTTGAACAGGTCAGCTCCTACAATGAGCAGTTCTTC. Amino acid sequence: CASSFEQVSSYNEQFF.

This clonotype has at least ten counts. The chain uses TRBV4-1 and TRBJ2-1; D unclear. V was cut by 0 bases and J by 2 bases, with 8 bases left in between. The CDR3 is made up of 15 amino acids. Germline V gene lookup returns CDR1 MGHRA and CDR2 YSYEKL. The CDR3 DNA sequence: TGCGCCAGCAGCCAAGATCACCTAACCTACAATGAGCAGTTCTTC. It translates to CASSQDHLTYNEQFF.

This clonotype showed up many times. The CDR3, as DNA: TGTGCCAGCAGAATAGCGGGAACCCGAAATGAGCAGTTCTTC. Encoded protein: CASRIAGTRNEQFF. The V call is TRBV12-3 or TRBV12-4, the J call TRBJ2-1; 8 bases match TRBD2. Trimming took 6 bases from V and 7 from J; bases not matched to a gene: 8. This CDR3 comprises 14 residues.

This clonotype has more than one count but fewer than ten. J is TRBJ2-5 and V is TRBV30; TRBD2 matches at 8 bases. CDR1 and CDR2 from the germline V gene are GTSNPN and SVGIG (reference sequence). With 7 bases clipped from V and 1 base from J, the junction kept 5 bases outside the gene matches. The CDR3 runs 13 residues. This chain's CDR3 is CASYSGGQETQYF. The CDR3 nucleotides are TGTGCCTCCTACAGCGGGGGCCAAGAGACCCAGTACTTC.

This clonotype was recorded many times. V is TRBV4-1 and J is TRBJ1-1; no clear D. V lost 0 bases, J lost 3 bases, and 5 bases lay in between. In germline, CDR1 is MGHRA, CDR2 YSYEKL. The CDR3 contains 13 residues. The CDR3 coding sequence is TGCGCCAGCAGCCAAGATTCGTACACTGAAGCTTTCTTT. It translates to CASSQDSYTEAFF.

This clonotype was seen many times. CDR3 coding DNA: TGTGCCAGCAGCTTAACGGGAGCAGTGATGGAGCAGTACTTC. Translation: CASSLTGAVMEQYF. This chain connects TRBV11-2 to TRBJ2-7; weak D call: TRBD2 (6 bases). Germline-derived CDR1 and CDR2 are SGHAT and FQNNGV. The CDR3 has 14 residues. Trimming cost V 2 bases and J 7 bases, with 15 bases left between them.

This clonotype was found once. One end of the junction does not line up with germline, which may come from a read error. The chain uses TRBV12-3 or TRBV12-4 and TRBJ1-2; D remains ambiguous. This CDR3 comprises 14 residues. CDR3 in DNA: TGTGCCAGCAACGTGATGGGAGGTAGCTATGGCGACACCTTC. Protein sequence: CASNVMGGSYGDTF.

This clonotype was seen at least ten times. The chain employs TRBV7-2 and TRBJ1-2, with TRBD1 matching 7 bases. Per germline, CDR1 SGHTA and CDR2 FQGNSA. V shed 1 base and J 6 bases; nucleotides not matched to a gene: 11. CDR3 length equals 16 residues. CDR3 coding DNA: TGTGCCAGCAGCTTAGGCGGCAGGGGGTTTACCGATGGCTACACCTTC. It specifies CASSLGGRGFTDGYTF.

This clonotype turned up a few times. The chain has TRBV30 and TRBJ2-2; 9 bases line up with TRBD2. The CDR3 covers 15 residues. V gave up 3 bases and J gave up 6 bases; unmatched junction bases: 8. Germline CDR1 and CDR2: GTSNPN and SVGIG (reference sequence). CDR3 sequence reads: CAWREPRGRAGELFF. In DNA form, the CDR3 reads TGTGCCTGGAGGGAGCCTCGCGGGAGGGCCGGGGAGCTGTTTTTT. Combining the CDR3 with reference TRBV30 and TRBJ2-2 gives the whole variable domain SQTIHQWPATLVQPVGSPLSLECTVEGTSNPNLYWYRQAAGRGLQLLFYSVGIGQISSEVPQNLSASRPQDRQFILSSKKLLLSDSGFYLCAWREPRGRAGELFFGEGSRLTVL.

This clonotype was seen at least ten times. This chain links TRBV3-1 with TRBJ2-7; D possibly corresponds to TRBD1 (5 bases). CDR3 length: 14 amino acids. CDR1 and CDR2 from the germline V gene are LGHDT and YNNKEL (reference sequence). V dropped 4 bases and J dropped 1 base, with 11 bases sitting between them. The CDR3 here is CASSRADSSYEQYF. The CDR3 DNA is TGTGCCAGCAGCCGAGCAGACAGTTCCTACGAGCAGTACTTC.

This clonotype occurred many times. The J gene is TRBJ1-4, the V gene TRBV28; D might be TRBD1 (6 bases). The V end was cut by 2 bases, the J end by 7 bases, with 8 bases between. The CDR3 contains 13 residues. Looked up from germline, CDR1 is MDHEN and CDR2 is SYDVKM. CDR3 region: CASSLPRGEKLFF. CDR3 sequence (DNA): TGTGCCAGCAGTTTACCCAGGGGTGAAAAACTGTTTTTT.

At least ten counts were recorded for this clonotype. This rearrangement joins TRBV7-2 to TRBJ2-3; D not resolved. Per the germline V gene, CDR1 is SGHTA and CDR2 is FQGNSA. V was pared by 6 bases and J by 6 bases, with 13 bases between. The CDR3 spans 13 residues. The CDR3 sequence is CASSSFQVDTQYF. Here the CDR3 DNA reads TGTGCCAGCAGTTCATTCCAGGTGGATACGCAGTATTTT.

This clonotype has only a few counts. The chain has TRBV28 and TRBJ1-4, with D hard to call. CDR3 size: 14 residues. V dropped 6 bases and J dropped 7 bases, with 15 bases sitting between them. Germline loops: CDR1 MDHEN, CDR2 SYDVKM. CDR3: CASSPAGRSEKLFF. The CDR3 bases are TGTGCCAGCAGCCCCGCCGGGAGGAGTGAAAAACTGTTTTTT.

This clonotype showed up many times. The chain employs TRBV27 and TRBJ2-3, with 7 bases identical to TRBD2. CDR1 is MNHEY and CDR2 is SMNVEV in the germline V gene (reference sequence). This CDR3 region has 15 residues. V was clipped by 6 bases and J by 2 bases; unmatched bases: 8. CDR3 in DNA: TGTGCCAGCAGAAGACTAGCCGGAGACACAGATACGCAGTATTTT. Its translation: CASRRLAGDTDTQYF.

V and J are TRBV19 and TRBJ2-1; 7 bases line up with TRBD2. The CDR3 length is 14 residues. Per germline, CDR1 LNHDA and CDR2 SQIVND (reference sequence). The ends lost 7 bases at V and 8 bases at J; junction bases unmatched: 11. CDR3 DNA sequence: TGTGCCAGTACTAGGTCGACTAGCCACGATGAGCAGTTCTTC. Its protein is CASTRSTSHDEQFF.

The count of this clonotype is one. The rearrangement links TRBV10-2 to TRBJ2-7, with D possibly TRBD1 on 5 matching bases. CDR1 and CDR2 from the germline V gene are WSHSY and SAAADI. This CDR3 is 13 amino acids long. Deletions cut 10 bases from V and 7 bases from J, with 20 bases between. The CDR3 coding sequence is TGCGCCACCACCTTAACAGGTTCGCAAGAGCAGTACTTC. The encoded protein is CATTLTGSQEQYF.

The table lists this clonotype with a few counts. The chain joins TRBV29-1 to TRBJ1-1, with D possibly matching TRBD1 (6 bases). V lost 4 bases, J lost 11 bases, and 14 bases lay in between. This CDR3 contains 11 residues. Germline V lookup: CDR1 SQVTM, CDR2 ANQGSEA. CDR3 protein: CSVAHREQAFF. In DNA form, the CDR3 reads TGCAGCGTTGCGCACAGGGAGCAGGCTTTCTTT.

This clonotype was seen ten or more times. The J gene is TRBJ2-7, the V gene TRBV2; the D is unclear. The V and J ends lost 6 bases and 3 bases respectively, with 9 bases between them. This CDR3 spans 12 amino acids. CDR1 is SNHLY and CDR2 is FYNNEI in the germline V gene. The CDR3: CASRTIIYEQYF. CDR3 DNA: TGTGCCAGCAGAACTATAATCTACGAGCAGTACTTC.

Comment on this clonotype: A much larger clonotype is one base distant, so this may be a read error. The rearrangement joins TRBV12-3 or TRBV12-4 to TRBJ2-3; D is possibly TRBD1 (5 bases). The length of the CDR3 is 15 residues. CDR3 sequence reads: CTSISYQGYTDTQYF. In DNA, the CDR3 is TGTACCAGCATCTCGTACCAGGGATACACAGATACGCAGTATTTT.

This clonotype was picked up many times. This rearrangement joins TRBV4-3 to TRBJ2-1; 13 bases fit TRBD2. The CDR3 contains 15 residues. Germline-derived CDR1 and CDR2 are LGHNA and YSLEER. V lost 4 bases and J lost 6; bases outside the gene matches: 3. As DNA, the CDR3 is TGCGCCAGCAGCCGACTAGCGGGAGGAGGCAATGAGCAGTTCTTC. Its protein product is CASSRLAGGGNEQFF.

This clonotype was seen repeatedly, ten times or more. V gene TRBV11-2 combines with J gene TRBJ2-5, with a weak D call TRBD1 (5 bases). The germline V gene encodes CDR1 SGHAT and CDR2 FQNNGV. The CDR3 consists of 16 residues. Deletions cut 4 bases from V and 5 bases from J, with 20 bases between. The CDR3 loop is CASSSALLQVSETQYF. The CDR3 DNA follows: TGTGCCAGCAGCTCGGCGCTCCTACAGGTTTCGGAGACCCAGTACTTC.

CDR3 nucleotide sequence: TGTGCCAGTAGTCAACTACGACAGGGAACGAACACTGAAGCTTTCTTT. Encoded protein: CASSQLRQGTNTEAFF. The J gene is TRBJ1-1, the V gene TRBV19, with 7 bases identical to TRBD1. CDR3 size: 16 residues. V dropped 5 bases and J dropped 1; count of bases not matched to a gene: 10. The V gene's germline CDR1 is LNHDA and CDR2 SQIVND (reference sequence).

Turning to this clonotype: A much larger clone differs from this one at a single base, so this may be a read error. The V call is TRBV12-3 or TRBV12-4, the J call TRBJ2-6; D is unclear. The CDR3 totals 14 residues. V was trimmed by 10 bases and J by 0 bases, leaving 10 bases between them. The CDR3 nucleotides read TGTGCCAACACCCTGATCTCTGGGGCCAACGTCCTGACTTTC. It translates to CANTLISGANVLTF.